This T cell receptor (beta chain) was recovered during a study of T cell responses to AZD1222 COVID-19 vaccine. Repertoires were generated with immunoSEQ multiplex PCR, while TCRdb's copy carries only in-frame clones and drops some. The data show about 110,000 clones, approximately 85% seen once. The CDR3 contains 14 residues. Germline lookup yields CDR1 SGDLS and CDR2 YYNGEE. V was pared by 1 base and J by 1 base, with 5 bases between. The chain carries TRBV9 and TRBJ2-2, with D maybe TRBD1 (5 bases). This sequence originates from an adult in good health. The input for sequencing was peripheral blood, taken on day 0 of AZD1222 vaccination. CDR3 in amino acids: CASSVTGNTGELFF. The CDR3 bases are TGTGCCAGCAGCGTAACAGGGAACACCGGGGAGCTGTTTTTT.